This entry features one T cell receptor (beta chain) sequence. J lost 3 bases, V lost 3 bases, and 6 bases had no gene match. This CDR3 is built from 15 residues. Looked up from germline, CDR1 is LNHDA and CDR2 is SQIVND (reference sequence). This sample was taken from a study of human versus mouse CDR3 diversity and MHC coevolution. Method: immunoSEQ multiplex PCR; TCRdb's copy keeps in-frame clones and lacks some. The table has tens of thousands of clones, 93% seen once. This receptor was identified in a person aged 30-69 years in good health. The chain joins TRBV19 to TRBJ2-7; 9 bases are a match to TRBD1. Sequenced input: naive CD4+ T cells from blood. The subset is: CD45RO-negative CD62L-positive naive CD4 T cells. This chain's CDR3 is CASSMRTGVGYEQYF. The DNA for the CDR3 is TGTGCCAGTAGTATGAGGACAGGGGTGGGCTACGAGCAGTACTTC.